The present entry profiles one TCR beta chain with its context. The target antigen is unknown. The data stem from a study of shared clonotypes between healthy human individuals. Study observations and caveats: When compared with the clonotypes that were shared by all four sorted-subset donors, the non-shared clonotypes turned out to have lower generation probabilities. Rarefaction showed that sequencing of sorted subsets was incomplete (despite large depth). Richness estimates generally favored naive over memory subsets.

The protocol was immunoSEQ multiplex PCR, while the TCRdb copy is restricted to in-frame clones and leaves out a portion. The sample includes more than 2 million clones, less than 95% of them seen just once. V lost 0 bases, J lost 4 bases, and 10 bases lay in between. The CDR3 covers 16 residues. The germline V gene encodes CDR1 KGHSH and CDR2 LQKENI. CD45RO-negative, CCR7-positively selected cells formed the naive CD8 fraction, excluding terminally differentiated effector memory CD45RA+ cells. Sequencing was done on a sample of naive CD8+ T cells sorted from blood. The origin of this receptor is a man between 18 and 29 years old in good health. The chain recombines TRBV18 with TRBJ2-6; no firm D call. The CDR3 DNA is TGTGCCAGCTCACCACCGGCCAGTCCGGGGGCCAACGTCCTGACTTTC. Protein sequence: CASSPPASPGANVLTF.